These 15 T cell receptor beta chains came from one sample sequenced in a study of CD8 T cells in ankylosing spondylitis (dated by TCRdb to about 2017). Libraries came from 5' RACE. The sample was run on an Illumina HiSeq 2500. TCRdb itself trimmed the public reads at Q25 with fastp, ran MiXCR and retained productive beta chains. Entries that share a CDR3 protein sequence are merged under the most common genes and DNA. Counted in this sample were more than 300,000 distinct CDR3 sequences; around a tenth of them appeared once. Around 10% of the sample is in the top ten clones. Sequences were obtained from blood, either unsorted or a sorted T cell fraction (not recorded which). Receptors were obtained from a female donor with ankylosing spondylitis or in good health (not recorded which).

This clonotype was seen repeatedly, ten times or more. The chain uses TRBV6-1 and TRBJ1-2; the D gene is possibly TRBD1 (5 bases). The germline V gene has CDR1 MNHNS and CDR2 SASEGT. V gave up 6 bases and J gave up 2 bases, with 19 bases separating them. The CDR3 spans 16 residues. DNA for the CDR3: TGTGCCAGCAGCTCAACAGGAACCGGACTGAACTATGGCTACACCTTC. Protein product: CASSSTGTGLNYGYTF.

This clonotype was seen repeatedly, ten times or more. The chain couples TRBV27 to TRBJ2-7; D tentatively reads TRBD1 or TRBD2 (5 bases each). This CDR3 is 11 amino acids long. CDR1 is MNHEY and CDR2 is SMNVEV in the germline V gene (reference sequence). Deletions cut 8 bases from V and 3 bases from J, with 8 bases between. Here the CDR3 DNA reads TGTGCCAGCCAGAGGGGCTACGAGCAGTACTTC. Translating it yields CASQRGYEQYF.

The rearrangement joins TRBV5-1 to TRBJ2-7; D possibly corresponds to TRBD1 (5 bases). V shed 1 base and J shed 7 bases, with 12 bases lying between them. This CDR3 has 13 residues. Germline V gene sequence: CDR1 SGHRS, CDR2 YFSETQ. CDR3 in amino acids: CASSLLGAREQYF. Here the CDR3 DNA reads TGCGCCAGCAGCTTGTTAGGGGCGCGAGAGCAGTACTTC.

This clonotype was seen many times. CDR3 amino acids: CASSQDSDEQFF. The CDR3, as DNA: TGTGCCAGCAGCCAAGATTCCGATGAGCAGTTCTTC. The chain combines TRBV4-2 with TRBJ2-1, with D unclear. V lost 0 bases and J 8 bases, leaving 5 bases between the germline ends. CDR1 is LGHNA, CDR2 YNFKEQ, per germline. The length of the CDR3 is 12 residues.

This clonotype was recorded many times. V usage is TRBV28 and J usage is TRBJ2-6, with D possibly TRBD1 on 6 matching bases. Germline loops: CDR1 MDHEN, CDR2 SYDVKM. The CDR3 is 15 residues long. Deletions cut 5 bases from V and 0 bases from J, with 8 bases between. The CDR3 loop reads CASSKQGSGANVLTF. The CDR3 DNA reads TGTGCCAGCAGTAAACAGGGCTCTGGGGCCAACGTCCTGACTTTC.

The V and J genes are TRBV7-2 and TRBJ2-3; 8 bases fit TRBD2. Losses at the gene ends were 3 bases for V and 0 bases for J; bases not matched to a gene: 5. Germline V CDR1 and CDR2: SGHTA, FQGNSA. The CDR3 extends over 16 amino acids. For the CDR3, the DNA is TGTGCCAGCAGCTTTAATCGGGGGGGAAGCACAGATACGCAGTATTTT. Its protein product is CASSFNRGGSTDTQYF.

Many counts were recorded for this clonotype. In DNA form, the CDR3 reads TGTGCCAGCAGTATTCCTTTTGGTAGGGGTGAAAAACTGTTTTTT. Translating gives CASSIPFGRGEKLFF. The chain uses TRBV28 and TRBJ1-4; tentatively, D is TRBD1 (5 bases). This CDR3 comprises 15 residues. The V gene lost 5 bases and the J gene lost 7 bases, with 17 bases spanning the gap. Germline V gene sequence: CDR1 MDHEN, CDR2 SYDVKM.

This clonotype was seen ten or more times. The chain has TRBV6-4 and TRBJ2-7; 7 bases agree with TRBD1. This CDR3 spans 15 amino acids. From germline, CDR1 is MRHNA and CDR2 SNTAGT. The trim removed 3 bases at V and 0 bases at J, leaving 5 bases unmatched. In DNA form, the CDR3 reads TGTGCCAGCAGTGAGGGATCAGGGGGCTCCTACGAGCAGTACTTC. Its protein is CASSEGSGGSYEQYF.

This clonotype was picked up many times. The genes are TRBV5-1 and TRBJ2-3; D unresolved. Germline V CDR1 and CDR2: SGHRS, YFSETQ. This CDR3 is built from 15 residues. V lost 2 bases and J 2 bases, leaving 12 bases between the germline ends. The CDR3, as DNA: TGCGCCAGCAGCTTTTCTGATCCATTCACAGATACGCAGTATTTT. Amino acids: CASSFSDPFTDTQYF. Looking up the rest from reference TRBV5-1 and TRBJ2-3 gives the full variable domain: KAGVTQTPRYLIKTRGQQVTLSCSPISGHRSVSWYQQTPGQGLQFLFEYFSETQRNKGNFPGRFSGRQFSNSRSEMNVSTLELGDSALYLCASSFSDPFTDTQYFGPGTRLTVL.

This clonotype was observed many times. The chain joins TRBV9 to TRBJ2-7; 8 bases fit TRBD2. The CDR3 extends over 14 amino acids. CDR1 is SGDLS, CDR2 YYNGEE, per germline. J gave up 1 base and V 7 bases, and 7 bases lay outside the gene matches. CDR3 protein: CASSRGGPSYEQYF. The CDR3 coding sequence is TGTGCCAGCTCCCGGGGGGGGCCGTCCTACGAGCAGTACTTC.

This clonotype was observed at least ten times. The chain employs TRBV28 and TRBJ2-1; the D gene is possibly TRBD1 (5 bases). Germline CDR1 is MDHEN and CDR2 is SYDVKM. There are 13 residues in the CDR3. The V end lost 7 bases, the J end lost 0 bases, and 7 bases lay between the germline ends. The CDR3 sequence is CASNQGSYNEQFF. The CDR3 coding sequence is TGTGCCAGCAACCAGGGCTCCTACAATGAGCAGTTCTTC.

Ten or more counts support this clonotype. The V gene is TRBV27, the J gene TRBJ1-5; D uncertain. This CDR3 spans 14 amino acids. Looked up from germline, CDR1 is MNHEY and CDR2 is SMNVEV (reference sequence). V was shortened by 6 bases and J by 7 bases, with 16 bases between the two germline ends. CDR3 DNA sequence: TGTGCCAGCAGCCTGACGGGTTTGTTCCAGCCCCAGCATTTT. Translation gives CASSLTGLFQPQHF.

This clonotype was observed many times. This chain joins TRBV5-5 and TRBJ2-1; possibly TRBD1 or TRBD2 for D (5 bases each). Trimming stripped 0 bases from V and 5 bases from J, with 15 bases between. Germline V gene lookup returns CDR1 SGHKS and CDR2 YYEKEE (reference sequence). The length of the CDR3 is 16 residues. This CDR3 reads CASSLGRGWDNNEQFF. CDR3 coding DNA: TGTGCCAGCAGCTTGGGCCGGGGCTGGGATAACAATGAGCAGTTCTTC. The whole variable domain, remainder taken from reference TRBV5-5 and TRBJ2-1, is DAGVTQSPTHLIKTRGQQVTLRCSPISGHKSVSWYQQVLGQGPQFIFQYYEKEERGRGNFPDRFSARQFPNYSSELNVNALLLGDSALYLCASSLGRGWDNNEQFFGPGTRLTVL.

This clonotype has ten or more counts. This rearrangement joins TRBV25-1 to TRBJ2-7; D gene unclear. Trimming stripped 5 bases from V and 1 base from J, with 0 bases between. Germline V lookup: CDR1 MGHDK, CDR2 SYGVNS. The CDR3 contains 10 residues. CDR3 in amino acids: CASSSYEQYF. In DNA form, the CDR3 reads TGTGCCAGCAGTTCCTACGAGCAGTACTTC.

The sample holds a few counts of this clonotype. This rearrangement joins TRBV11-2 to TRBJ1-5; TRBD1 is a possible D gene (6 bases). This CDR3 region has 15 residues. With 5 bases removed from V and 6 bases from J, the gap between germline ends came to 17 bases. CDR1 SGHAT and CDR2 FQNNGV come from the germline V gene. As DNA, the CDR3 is TGTGCCAGCAGCCGATTCGAGGGGGATAGTCAGCCCCAGCATTTT. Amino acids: CASSRFEGDSQPQHF.